The rows below give T cell receptor beta chains drawn from one sample of a study of OX40 agonist ivuxolimab in advanced cancers. Data came from immunoSEQ multiplex PCR; TCRdb stores just in-frame clones and leaves some out. Altogether more than 75,000 clones are present, over 75% being singletons, with the ten largest covering more than 0.3%. This specimen was CD4+ or CD8+ T cells sorted from blood, taken in a trial of the OX40 agonist ivuxolimab. The source is an adult with an advanced solid tumor such as melanoma, head and neck, liver or kidney cancer. The CDR3 runs from the conserved cysteine through the conserved F or W. Fields, in order: clone size, D gene, V gene, J gene, CDR3 DNA, CDR3 protein. D genes are given only for firm matches. Clone size appears in some rows only: once, few, many, or a class for an expanded clone.

-,-,TRBV6-5,TRBJ2-2,TGTGCCAGCAGGAGCTCACAGGGCGGGGTGGGGGAGCTGTTTTTT,CASRSSQGGVGELFF
-,-,TRBV7-3,TRBJ2-3,TGTGCCAGCAGCCAAGGACCAGTTAAGACAGATACGCAGTATTTT,CASSQGPVKTDTQYF
-,-,TRBV19,TRBJ1-2,-,CASSIRGRQTIYGYTF
-,-,TRBV5-1,TRBJ1-5,TGCGCCAGCAGCTTCGCGGGGAATAGCAATCAGCCCCAGCATTTT,CASSFAGNSNQPQHF
-,-,TRBV19,TRBJ2-1,TGTGCCAGTAGTAGACAGACTAATGAGCAGTTCTTC,CASSRQTNEQFF
-,TRBD1,TRBV5-1,TRBJ2-1,TGCGCCAGCAGCTTGACACCGGGACAGGCTAACAATGAGCAGTTCTTC,CASSLTPGQANNEQFF
-,-,TRBV2,TRBJ2-3,TGTGCCAGCAAGACGGGGCTTACTAGCACAGATACGCAGTATTTT,CASKTGLTSTDTQYF
-,-,TRBV11-2,TRBJ2-5,TGTGCCAGCAGCTTAGATCGGGAGACCCAGTACTTC,CASSLDRETQYF
-,-,TRBV11-2,TRBJ1-1,TGTGCCAGCAGGGGGTGGACAAATGAAGCTTTCTTT,CASRGWTNEAFF
-,-,TRBV28,TRBJ2-7,TGTGCCAGCAGTTCGGGAGAGTACGAGCAGTACTTC,CASSSGEYEQYF
-,TRBD1,TRBV2,TRBJ1-3,TGTGCCAGCAAGGGGACAGTTGGAGGAAACACCATATATTTT,CASKGTVGGNTIYF
-,TRBD1,TRBV6-1,TRBJ1-2,TGTGCCAGCAGTGAAGAACTAGACAGGGTTTGGGGCTACACCTTC,CASSEELDRVWGYTF
-,TRBD1,TRBV5-1,TRBJ1-2,TGCGCCAGCAGCCCTCGACAGGGTGGGAGCTATGGCTACACCTTC,CASSPRQGGSYGYTF
once,TRBD1,TRBV30,TRBJ2-1,TGTGCCTGGAGGGTAGTCGGGTTGGGACAGAGAAACAATGAGCAGTTCTTC,CAWRVVGLGQRNNEQFF
-,-,TRBV19,TRBJ1-1,TGTGCCAGTAGTATACCGGGGACCCAGGGCACTGAAGCTTTCTTT,CASSIPGTQGTEAFF
-,TRBD1,TRBV7-6,TRBJ1-3,TGTGCCAGCAGTCCCGGGACAGTCTCTGGAAACACCATATATTTT,CASSPGTVSGNTIYF
once,-,TRBV6-1,TRBJ1-3,TGTGCCAGCAGTGAATATACCTTGTCGGGAAACACCATATATTTT,CASSEYTLSGNTIYF
-,-,TRBV10-1,TRBJ1-2,TGCGCCAGCAGTGAGTCCGACGCCCTCGGCTACACCTTC,CASSESDALGYTF
-,-,TRBV7-6,TRBJ2-7,TGTGCCAGCAGCCCCGGGACACCTCCCTACGAGCAGTACTTC,CASSPGTPPYEQYF
-,-,TRBV5-1,TRBJ1-6,TGCGCCAGCAGCATCTCGGGACCGCAAAATTCACCCCTCCACTTT,CASSISGPQNSPLHF
-,TRBD1,TRBV19,TRBJ1-1,TGTGCCAGTAGTCAACGAAGGACAGGGGTCCTCGAAGGAGCTGAAGCTTTCTTT,CASSQRRTGVLEGAEAFF
-,-,TRBV9,TRBJ2-3,TGTGCCAGCAGCGTAGAAGGCGGGAGCACAGATACGCAGTATTTT,CASSVEGGSTDTQYF
-,TRBD2,TRBV18,TRBJ2-7,TGTGCCAGCTCACCGGGATTCGGGGGGTCCTACGAGCAGTACTTC,CASSPGFGGSYEQYF
-,TRBD1,TRBV6-6,TRBJ1-4,TGTGCCAGCAGTAGACAGGGGCCTAATGAAAAACTGTTTTTT,CASSRQGPNEKLFF
-,-,TRBV6-5,TRBJ1-5,TGTGCCAGCAGTTACGTGGCGGATAGCAATCAGCCCCAGCATTTT,CASSYVADSNQPQHF
-,TRBD1,TRBV19,TRBJ1-6,TGTGCCAGTAGCGTACAGGGGGCGGTGGGCTCACCCCTCCACTTT,CASSVQGAVGSPLHF
-,TRBD1,TRBV27,TRBJ1-1,TGTGCCAGCAGTTTTCGGGGACAGGGGGCAGTGTTGGGGACTGAAGCTTTCTTT,CASSFRGQGAVLGTEAFF
-,-,TRBV6-1,TRBJ2-3,TGTGCCAGCAGTGAAGCGGTCGGGCAGGGTATGGATACGCAGTATTTT,CASSEAVGQGMDTQYF